The source of this T cell receptor beta chain is a study of blood T cell repertoires in COVID-19. This CDR3 contains 13 residues. The germline V gene encodes CDR1 SGHRS and CDR2 YFSETQ. With V trimmed by 4 bases and J by 4 bases, 3 bases remained unmatched. Produced via immunoSEQ multiplex PCR; TCRdb's table is partial and in-frame only. The sample includes some 350,000 clones, approximately 90% of them seen just once. This clone has just a few counts. Participants were aged 18 to 89 years, lived in over 20 US areas, and enrolled virtually. Cohort 3 recovered donors had two negative PCRs, clearance, or symptom resolution.

This chain uses TRBV5-1 with TRBJ2-3; the match to TRBD1 covers 7 bases. Sequenced: PBMCs or T cells enriched from blood (not recorded which). The sequence came from a man younger than 35 who had recovered from COVID-19. The CDR3 sequence is CASSRQGADTQYF. CDR3 DNA: TGCGCCAGCAGCAGGCAGGGGGCAGATACGCAGTATTTT.